Here is one TCR delta chain with its context. The target antigen is unknown. CDR3 length: 10 amino acids. TCRdb re-processed the PCR reads via CATT. Of about 6,500 delta-chain clones in the sample, about 40% were seen once. The sample is drawn from a study of human gamma delta and Vdelta1 T cells. Findings and limits, study-wide: Delta One T cells were reportedly polyclonal and broadly cytotoxic against acute myeloid leukemia.

The receptor was isolated from a human donor in good health. J gene TRDJ2 was identified, but the V gene was not called. The sequencing sample was made of Vdelta1 gamma-delta T cells from blood grown in culture (DOT cells). CDR3 sequence (DNA): TGTAGTGCTTTGACAGCACAACTCTTCTTT. Its protein is CSALTAQLFF.